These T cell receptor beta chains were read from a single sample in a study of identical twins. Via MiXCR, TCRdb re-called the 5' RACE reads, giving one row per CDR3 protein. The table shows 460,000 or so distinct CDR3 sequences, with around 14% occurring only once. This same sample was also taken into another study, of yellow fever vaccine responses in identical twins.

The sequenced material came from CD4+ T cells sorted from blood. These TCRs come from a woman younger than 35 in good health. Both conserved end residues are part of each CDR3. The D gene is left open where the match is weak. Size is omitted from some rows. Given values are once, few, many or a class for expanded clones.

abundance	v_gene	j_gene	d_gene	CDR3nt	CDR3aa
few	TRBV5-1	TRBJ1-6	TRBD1	TGCGCCAGCAGCTCTACCGGACAGGTTCTCCACTTT	CASSSTGQVLHF
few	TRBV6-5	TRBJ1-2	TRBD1	TGTGCCAGCAGTTCCCTGGACAGGAACTATGGCTACACCTTC	CASSSLDRNYGYTF
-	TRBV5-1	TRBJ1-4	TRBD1	TGCGCCAGCGCGTATAGGGGACAGGGCGGAGAAAAACTGTTTTTT	CASAYRGQGGEKLFF
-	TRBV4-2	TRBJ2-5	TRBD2	TGTGCCAGCAGCCAAGTGACGTCGGGTGTAGCGGGGGGATTGGGGACCCAGTACTTC	CASSQVTSGVAGGLGTQYF
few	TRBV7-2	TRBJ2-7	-	TGTGCCAGCAGCCATCCGGGACCCTTCTACGAGCAGTACTTC	CASSHPGPFYEQYF
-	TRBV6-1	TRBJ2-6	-	TGTGCCAGCGCGGGGCGGGGGGCCAACGTCCTGACTTTC	CASAGRGANVLTF
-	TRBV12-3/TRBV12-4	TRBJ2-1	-	TGTGCCAGCAGTACGCGGACAGAGCAGTTCTTC	CASSTRTEQFF
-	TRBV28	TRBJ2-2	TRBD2	TGTGCCAGCAGTTTGCCGAGACTAGCGGGGGGGAAAATCGGGGAGCTGTTTTTT	CASSLPRLAGGKIGELFF
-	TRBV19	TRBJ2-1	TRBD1	TGTGCCAGTAGTGCCGACAGGGGGTTCGGGGATGAGCAGTTCTTC	CASSADRGFGDEQFF
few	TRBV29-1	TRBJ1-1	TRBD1	TGCAGCGCCCAATCGGCGGCAGGGGGAAACGCTTTCTTT	CSAQSAAGGNAFF
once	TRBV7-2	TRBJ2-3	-	TGTGCCAGCAGCACCCCCCGGTTTACAGATACGCAGTATTTT	CASSTPRFTDTQYF
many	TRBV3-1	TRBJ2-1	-	TGTGCCAGCAGCCTCGAGTTTTCCTACAATGAGCAGTTCTTC	CASSLEFSYNEQFF
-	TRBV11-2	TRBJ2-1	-	TGTGCCAGCAGCCCAGGCGGTAGCGTGTATCAGTTCTTC	CASSPGGSVYQFF
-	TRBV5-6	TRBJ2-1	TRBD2	TGTGCCACCCAATGGGGACTAGCGGGAGGCAATGAGCAGTTCTTC	CATQWGLAGGNEQFF
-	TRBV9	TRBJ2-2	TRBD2	TGTGCCAGCAGCGCCGGCGCCGGGGGGAGCGGGGGATTATCCGGGGAGCTGTTTTTT	CASSAGAGGSGGLSGELFF
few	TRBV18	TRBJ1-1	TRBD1	TGTGCCAGCTCACCAGGGGGATGGGGGACAGGTGGTCTGGGCACTGAAGCTTTCTTT	CASSPGGWGTGGLGTEAFF
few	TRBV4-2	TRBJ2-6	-	TGTGCCAGCAGCCAAACGGGACGGAGCTCTGGGGCCAACGTCCTGACTTTC	CASSQTGRSSGANVLTF
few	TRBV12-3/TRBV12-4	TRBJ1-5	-	TGTGCCAGCAGTTTGGCTGGGACCCAGCATTTT	CASSLAGTQHF
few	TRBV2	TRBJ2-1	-	TGTGCCAGCAGTGGGGGGGGCAGGTACAATGAGCAGTTCTTC	CASSGGGRYNEQFF
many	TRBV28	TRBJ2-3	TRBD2	TGTGCCAGCTCGGGCCGGGGGGACTCACCTAGCACAGATACGCAGTATTTT	CASSGRGDSPSTDTQYF
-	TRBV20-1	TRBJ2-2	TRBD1	TGCAGTGCTACCGGACAGGGGGCCGGGGAGCTGTTTTTT	CSATGQGAGELFF
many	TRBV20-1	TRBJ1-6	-	TGCAGTGCTGGGCGGGATCCACAAAAACCCCTCCACTTT	CSAGRDPQKPLHF
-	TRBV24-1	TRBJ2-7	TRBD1	TGTGCCACCAGTGATCCGTCCCGGGACAGCGACGAGCAGTACTTC	CATSDPSRDSDEQYF
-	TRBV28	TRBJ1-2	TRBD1	TGTGCCAGCAGTTTATCGACAGGGCGCGGCTACACCTTC	CASSLSTGRGYTF
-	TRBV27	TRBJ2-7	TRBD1	TGTGCCAGCAGTTCCTCCTCGATGACAGGGCCCGTACTCGAGCAGTACTTC	CASSSSSMTGPVLEQYF
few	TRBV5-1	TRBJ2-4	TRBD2	TGCGCCAGCAGCTTAGACCTAGCGGGGAACCAAAACATTCAGTACTTC	CASSLDLAGNQNIQYF
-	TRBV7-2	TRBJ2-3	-	TGTGCCAGCAGCCCCTTGCAGGGTAGAGGCACAGATACGCAGTATTTT	CASSPLQGRGTDTQYF
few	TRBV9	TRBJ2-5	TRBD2	TGTGCCAGCAGCGAGGATACGGCGGGGGGACAAGAGACCCAGTACTTC	CASSEDTAGGQETQYF
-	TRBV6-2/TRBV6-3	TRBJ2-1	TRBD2	TGTGCCAGCAGTTACTGGGCGGGAGACCCCAGGGAGCAGTTCTTC	CASSYWAGDPREQFF
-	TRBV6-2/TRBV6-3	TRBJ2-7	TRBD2	TGTGCCAGCAGTCAATCCATCCTAGCGGGCAACTACGAGCAGTACTTC	CASSQSILAGNYEQYF
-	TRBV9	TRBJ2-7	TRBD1	TGTGCCAGCAGCGTAGAGGGGGACAGGGCGAGCGAGCAGTACTTC	CASSVEGDRASEQYF
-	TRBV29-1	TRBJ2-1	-	TGCAGCGTTGAAGGTGTTGGAGGGGTTGAGCAGTTCTTC	CSVEGVGGVEQFF
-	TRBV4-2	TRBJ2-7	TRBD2	TGTGCCAGCAGCCGCCGACTAGCGGGAGAAGGGGGTTACGAGCAGTACTTC	CASSRRLAGEGGYEQYF